The present T cell receptor beta chain was sequenced within a study of T cell responses to AZD1222 COVID-19 vaccine. Study findings and constraints: Following two doses of AZD1222, Spike-specific TCR breadth and depth rose.

Libraries were prepared by immunoSEQ multiplex PCR; TCRdb keeps only in-frame clonotypes and omits some of them. The data hold under 95,000 clones, with around 90% observed a single time. The ends lost 5 bases at V and 7 bases at J; junction bases unmatched: 6. The CDR3 totals 14 residues. Germline CDR1 is LGHNT and CDR2 is FRNRAP. Remarks on this clone: What it binds is unknown.

This chain links TRBV12-5 with TRBJ1-5, with 9 bases aligning to TRBD1. The source is an adult in good health. The specimen comprised peripheral blood, sampled on day 0 of AZD1222 vaccination. The CDR3 nucleotides read TGTGCTAGTGGTCCCGGGACAGGGTTGCAGCCCCAGCATTTT. This encodes CASGPGTGLQPQHF.